These 29 T cell receptor beta chains came from one sample sequenced in a study of blood T cell repertoires in COVID-19. The protocol was immunoSEQ multiplex PCR, while the TCRdb copy is restricted to in-frame clones and leaves out a portion. Of under 200,000 clones in the sample, around 83% are singletons; the top ten hold under 4%. The sequencing sample was made of PBMCs or T cells enriched from blood (not recorded which). These receptors all come from a woman under 40 who had been exposed to COVID-19.

This clone has only a few counts. This chain connects TRBV2 to TRBJ1-3, with 7 bases aligning to TRBD1. This CDR3 has 15 residues. Germline values: CDR1 SNHLY, CDR2 FYNNEI. With 6 bases clipped from V and 0 bases from J, the junction kept 5 bases outside the gene matches. The CDR3 nucleotides read TGTGCCAGCAGCCCAACAGGGGACTCTGGAAACACCATATATTTT. Its protein product is CASSPTGDSGNTIYF.

The chain joins TRBV15 to TRBJ2-1; 7 positions match TRBD2. CDR1 LNHNV and CDR2 YYDKDF come from the germline V gene (reference sequence). The J segment lost 4 bases and the V segment lost 7 bases, leaving 4 bases of the junction unmatched. This CDR3 region has 13 residues. CDR3 sequence reads: CATIGTTYNEQFF. As DNA, the CDR3 is TGTGCCACCATCGGGACTACATACAATGAGCAGTTCTTC. Full variable domain (remainder filled in from reference TRBV15 and TRBJ2-1): DAMVIQNPRYQVTQFGKPVTLSCSQTLNHNVMYWYQQKSSQAPKLLFHYYDKDFNNEADTPDNFQSRRPNTSFCFLDIRSPGLGDTAMYLCATIGTTYNEQFFGPGTRLTVL.

V gene TRBV9 combines with J gene TRBJ1-4; D is ambiguous. The V end lost 3 bases, the J end lost 7 bases, and 16 bases lay between the germline ends. This CDR3 has 15 residues. The germline V gene encodes CDR1 SGDLS and CDR2 YYNGEE. CDR3 nucleotide sequence: TGTGCCAGCAGCGGCACCGGGTCAAGAGGTGAAAAACTGTTTTTT. Its translation: CASSGTGSRGEKLFF.

The rearrangement joins TRBV5-4 to TRBJ2-3, with D possibly matching TRBD2 (5 bases). Germline V lookup: CDR1 SGHNT, CDR2 YYREEE (reference sequence). This CDR3 is 14 amino acids long. Trimming stripped 0 bases from V and 4 bases from J, with 9 bases between. CDR3: CASSLAGWPDTQYF. The CDR3 bases are TGTGCCAGCAGCTTGGCGGGATGGCCAGATACGCAGTATTTT.

The rearrangement uses TRBV6-1 and TRBJ2-7; 9 bases map to TRBD2. Germline CDR1 is MNHNS and CDR2 is SASEGT. The length of the CDR3 is 14 residues. Trimming took 3 bases from V and 7 from J; bases not matched to a gene: 7. CDR3 protein: CASSDGGGAQEQYF. The DNA of the CDR3 is TGTGCCAGCAGTGACGGCGGGGGGGCGCAAGAGCAGTACTTC.

This sequence joins TRBV25-1 and TRBJ2-5; 9 nucleotides line up with TRBD2. This CDR3 spans 15 amino acids. Germline loops: CDR1 MGHDK, CDR2 SYGVNS. Trimming removed 7 bases from V and 1 base from J; junction bases left unmatched: 7. CDR3 residues: CASTPTSGLQETQYF. CDR3 nucleotide sequence: TGTGCCAGCACTCCGACTAGCGGACTCCAAGAGACCCAGTACTTC.

The rearrangement links TRBV4-3 to TRBJ2-1; tentative D call: TRBD2 (5 bases). The CDR3 consists of 13 residues. Per germline, CDR1 LGHNA and CDR2 YSLEER. Deletions cut 4 bases from V and 5 bases from J, with 9 bases between. The CDR3 protein is CASSLERDNEQFF. CDR3 nucleotides: TGCGCCAGCAGCCTGGAGAGGGACAATGAGCAGTTCTTC.

The V gene is TRBV19, the J gene TRBJ2-7, with D maybe TRBD1 (5 bases). Germline V gene data show CDR1 as LNHDA and CDR2 as SQIVND (reference sequence). V dropped 1 base and J dropped 5 bases, with 15 bases sitting between them. This CDR3 is 15 amino acids long. The CDR3 is CASSIGGAALDEQYF. The CDR3 DNA is TGTGCCAGTAGTATAGGGGGCGCGGCCCTCGACGAGCAGTACTTC.

The chain uses TRBV7-9 and TRBJ2-5; D might be TRBD1 (6 bases). Germline assignment: CDR1 SEHNR and CDR2 FQNEAQ (reference sequence). Trimming removed 5 bases at V and 1 base at J, with 17 bases between. The CDR3 sequence is 16 residues long. CDR3 amino acids: CASSPRVDSSQETQYF. The CDR3 DNA reads as TGTGCCAGCAGCCCCAGGGTGGACAGTTCCCAAGAGACCCAGTACTTC.

The genes are TRBV18 and TRBJ1-5; 7 bases line up with TRBD1. The ends lost 0 bases at V and 3 bases at J; junction bases unmatched: 2. The CDR3 length is 15 residues. Germline V gene data show CDR1 as KGHSH and CDR2 as LQKENI. CDR3: CASSPPGQINQPQHF. The CDR3 nucleotides read TGTGCCAGCTCACCACCGGGACAGATCAATCAGCCCCAGCATTTT. Filled out from reference TRBV18 and TRBJ1-5, the complete variable domain reads NAGVMQNPRHLVRRRGQEARLRCSPMKGHSHVYWYRQLPEEGLKFMVYLQKENIIDESGMPKERFSAEFPKEGPSILRIQQVVRGDSAAYFCASSPPGQINQPQHFGDGTRLSIL.

This clone was seen a handful of times. The V and J genes are TRBV29-1 and TRBJ2-7, with D perhaps matching TRBD2 (6 bases). The CDR3 has 12 residues. The V gene lost 0 bases and the J gene lost 7 bases, with 10 bases spanning the gap. Germline lookup yields CDR1 SQVTM and CDR2 ANQGSEA. This CDR3 reads CSVEDGGYEQYF. The CDR3 DNA follows: TGCAGCGTTGAAGATGGAGGGTATGAGCAGTACTTC.

The rearrangement uses TRBV7-6 and TRBJ1-2; no clear D. There are 13 residues in the CDR3. Germline assignment: CDR1 SGHVS and CDR2 FNYEAQ. Trimming stripped 5 bases from V and 6 bases from J, with 13 bases between. The CDR3 region is CASSNDQTDGYTF. DNA for the CDR3: TGTGCCAGCAGCAATGATCAAACGGATGGCTACACCTTC.

This clone occurred a few times. The chain has TRBV7-9 and TRBJ2-7; D is unclear. CDR1 SEHNR and CDR2 FQNEAQ come from the germline V gene (reference sequence). The CDR3 is made up of 12 amino acids. Trimming left V 1 base short and J 6 bases short, with 7 bases between. The CDR3 reads CASSLDWAEQYF. CDR3 DNA: TGTGCCAGCAGCTTAGATTGGGCCGAGCAGTACTTC.

Here the CDR3 reads CASSEVGGMCYF. In DNA, the CDR3 is TGTGCCAGCAGTGAAGTAGGAGGGATGTGCTACTTC. This chain joins TRBV25-1 and TRBJ2-5; D may be TRBD2 (6 bases). V dropped 2 bases and J dropped 14 bases, with 15 bases sitting between them. The CDR3 sequence is 12 residues long. Germline loops: CDR1 MGHDK, CDR2 SYGVNS.

The chain uses TRBV7-9 and TRBJ1-2; D remains unclear. With 1 base removed from V and 3 bases from J, the gap between germline ends came to 15 bases. CDR1 is SEHNR, CDR2 FQNEAQ, per germline (reference sequence). The CDR3 totals 16 residues. The CDR3 is CASSLGQFNLDYGYTF. Written as DNA, the CDR3 is TGTGCCAGCAGCTTAGGCCAGTTTAATTTGGACTATGGCTACACCTTC.

The CDR3 region has the DNA TGTGCCACCAGTGATTCCCTGGGCGGCTACACCTTC. Translation: CATSDSLGGYTF. The genes are TRBV24-1 and TRBJ1-2, with D unclear. CDR1 and CDR2 from the germline V gene are KGHDR and SFDVKD. The CDR3 loop spans 12 amino acids. Trimming cost V 2 bases and J 8 bases, with 8 bases left between them.

The chain links TRBV7-9 to TRBJ1-2; a weak D match, TRBD1 (5 bases). Trimming removed 0 bases at V and 4 bases at J, with 12 bases between. The CDR3 extends over 15 amino acids. Germline V gene lookup returns CDR1 SEHNR and CDR2 FQNEAQ (reference sequence). For the CDR3, the DNA is TGTGCCAGCAGCTTAGCCCCGGGGGTGAGCTATGGCTACACCTTC. Protein: CASSLAPGVSYGYTF. Full variable domain (remainder filled in from reference TRBV7-9 and TRBJ1-2): DTGVSQNPRHKITKRGQNVTFRCDPISEHNRLYWYRQTLGQGPEFLTYFQNEAQLEKSRLLSDRFSAERPKGSFSTLEIQRTEQGDSAMYLCASSLAPGVSYGYTFGSGTRLTVV.

The chain couples TRBV9 to TRBJ1-1, with unresolved D. Germline V lookup: CDR1 SGDLS, CDR2 YYNGEE. V lost 2 bases and J 1 base, leaving 9 bases between the germline ends. The CDR3 is made up of 14 amino acids. The CDR3 sequence: CASSVYAGNTEAFF. The CDR3 region has the DNA TGTGCCAGCAGCGTTTACGCGGGGAACACTGAAGCTTTCTTT.

V is TRBV7-2 and J is TRBJ2-3; D remains ambiguous. Germline CDR1 and CDR2: SGHTA and FQGNSA. The V gene lost 3 bases and the J gene lost 2 bases, with 6 bases spanning the gap. CDR3 length: 13 residues. CDR3 nucleotides: TGTGCCAGCAGCTTTATCTCCACAGATACGCAGTATTTT. This translates into CASSFISTDTQYF.

Only one count was recorded for this clone. The genes are TRBV6-5 and TRBJ1-5, with 7 nucleotides matching TRBD1. Germline CDR1 reads MNHEY; CDR2 reads SVGAGI. Losses at the gene ends were 7 bases for V and 2 bases for J; bases not matched to a gene: 5. The CDR3 extends over 14 amino acids. The CDR3 coding sequence is TGTGCCAGCAAACGGGGGACAGGCAATCAGCCCCAGCATTTT. It yields the protein CASKRGTGNQPQHF.

The table lists this clone with a few counts. One junction end disagrees with the germline gene, perhaps due to a read error. The CDR3 spells CASSLVPETQYF. In DNA form, the CDR3 reads TGTGCCAGCAGCTTAGTACCAGAAACGCAGTATTTT. The V call is TRBV7-9, the J call TRBJ2-3, with D unresolved. The CDR3 extends over 12 amino acids. Germline V gives CDR1 SEHNR, CDR2 FQNEAQ (reference sequence).

V and J are TRBV11-2 and TRBJ1-1, with D perhaps matching TRBD1 (6 bases). The length of the CDR3 is 13 residues. V lost 2 bases and J 4 bases, leaving 8 bases between the germline ends. Per germline, CDR1 SGHAT and CDR2 FQNNGV. CDR3 DNA: TGTGCCAGCAGCTTATGGGGGCCCACTGAAGCTTTCTTT. Translation gives CASSLWGPTEAFF.

About this clone itself: Germline is not matched at one junction end, which may reflect a read error. Other DNA sequences of this sample code for an identical CDR3. The gene calls are TRBV7-3 and TRBJ2-7; 8 positions agree with TRBD1. CDR3 length: 13 residues. CDR1 is SGHTA and CDR2 is FQGTGA in the germline V gene. In DNA form, the CDR3 reads TGTGCCAGCAGTCGGGACAGGTCCTACGAGCAGTACTTT. Its translation: CASSRDRSYEQYF. Using reference TRBV7-3 and TRBJ2-7 for the parts outside the CDR3, the full variable domain is GAGVSQTPSNKVTEKGKYVELRCDPISGHTALYWYRQSLGQGPEFLIYFQGTGAADDSGLPNDRFFAVRPEGSVSTLKIQRTERGDSAVYLCASSRDRSYEQYFGPGTRLTVT.

V and J are TRBV3-1 (or the pseudogene TRBV3-2) and TRBJ1-2; D not certain. Germline V gives CDR1 LGHDT, CDR2 YNNKEL (reference sequence). V lost 0 bases, J lost 6 bases, and 14 bases lay in between. This CDR3 comprises 15 residues. The CDR3 DNA sequence: TGTGCCAGCAGCCAAGAAGGCGGGATCCTACATGGCTACACCTTC. Translating it yields CASSQEGGILHGYTF.

The V call is TRBV6-6, the J call TRBJ1-5; 7 nucleotides align to TRBD1. The CDR3 runs 14 residues. V shed 7 bases, J shed 5 bases, and the junction held 8 bases outside the gene matches. The germline V gene has CDR1 MNHNY and CDR2 SVGAGI (reference sequence). This CDR3 reads CASMEQGFHQPQHF. Here the CDR3 DNA reads TGTGCCAGCATGGAACAGGGGTTTCATCAGCCCCAGCATTTT.

The chain has TRBV9 and TRBJ2-7; D may be TRBD1 (5 bases). Germline CDR1 is SGDLS and CDR2 is YYNGEE. V gave up 0 bases and J gave up 5 bases, with 9 bases separating them. The CDR3 covers 13 residues. The CDR3 loop is CASSVVPDNEQYF. The CDR3, as DNA: TGTGCCAGCAGCGTAGTTCCGGACAACGAGCAGTACTTC.

V gene TRBV9 combines with J gene TRBJ1-1; D is unresolved. Trimming left V 0 bases short and J 4 bases short, with 13 bases between. The germline gives CDR1 SGDLS, CDR2 YYNGEE. This CDR3 contains 15 residues. The CDR3 sequence is CASSVGGKQGTEAFF. The CDR3 DNA is TGTGCCAGCAGCGTAGGAGGCAAGCAAGGCACTGAAGCTTTCTTT.

CDR3 nucleotide sequence: TGTGCCAGCACCGGCACAGGGGGAGCTAACTATGGCTACACCTTC. This translates into CASTGTGGANYGYTF. V is TRBV25-1 and J is TRBJ1-2, with 8 nucleotides matching TRBD1. Trimming at V came to 7 bases and at J to 0 bases, leaving 7 bases not matched to a gene. The length of the CDR3 is 15 residues. The V gene's germline CDR1 is MGHDK and CDR2 SYGVNS.

This clone occurred once. The chain has TRBV9 and TRBJ1-3; D remains unclear. The germline gives CDR1 SGDLS, CDR2 YYNGEE. V was cut by 2 bases and J by 4 bases, with 7 bases left in between. This CDR3 has 13 amino acids. CDR3 sequence: CASSVLSGNTIYF. As DNA, the CDR3 is TGTGCCAGCAGCGTCCTATCCGGAAACACCATATATTTT.